The present TCR beta chain was sequenced within a study of PD-1 blockade in classical Hodgkin lymphoma. General study results and limits: Complete responders had baseline diversity similar to newly diagnosed patients. Newly diagnosed patients were reported to exhibit reduced baseline TCR diversity relative to healthy donors.

With regard to this clone: Its cognate antigen is unknown.

No patient escaped relapse after autologous stem cell transplantation, and brentuximab vedotin exposure varied. Generated by immunoSEQ multiplex PCR, the TCRdb table keeps only in-frame clones and is missing some. The data hold roughly 150,000 clones, with about four fifths observed a single time. V was shortened by 7 bases and J by 1 base, with 10 bases between the two germline ends. Germline values: CDR1 SNHLY, CDR2 FYNNEI. The CDR3 contains 13 residues. Material: peripheral blood mononuclear cells (PBMCs), obtained before the second cycle of nivolumab. The source is a human donor with classical Hodgkin lymphoma. The chain has TRBV2 and TRBJ1-1; D call uncertain. CDR3 DNA: TGTGCCAGCACCCCGACGGAGAACACTGAAGCTTTCTTT. Amino acid sequence: CASTPTENTEAFF. Together with reference TRBV2 and TRBJ1-1, the CDR3 gives the full variable domain: EPEVTQTPSHQVTQMGQEVILRCVPISNHLYFYWYRQILGQKVEFLVSFYNNEISEKSEIFDDQFSVERPDGSNFTLKIRSTKLEDSAMYFCASTPTENTEAFFGQGTRLTVV.